One sample yielded the 18 T cell receptor beta chains listed below, sequenced in a study of CD8 T cells in Susac syndrome. Random-hexamer reverse transcription was applied to roughly 0.5 to 1 ug RNA. TCRdb processed the immunoSEQ multiplex PCR reads anew with MiXCR; each CDR3 protein has one entry. The sample shows 100,000 to 150,000 distinct CDR3 sequences, 90% to 95% of them seen only once. The specimen sequenced was CD4+ T cells from PBMCs. Source of these receptors: a human donor in good health.

The chain has TRBV18 and TRBJ2-1, with 8 bases fitting TRBD2. Germline V gives CDR1 KGHSH, CDR2 LQKENI. The CDR3 is made up of 15 amino acids. V gave up 3 bases and J gave up 3 bases; unmatched junction bases: 4. CDR3 in amino acids: CASSPPGLVYNEQFF. The CDR3, as DNA: TGTGCCAGCTCACCCCCGGGACTAGTCTACAATGAGCAGTTCTTC.

The rearrangement links TRBV28 to TRBJ2-7; D gene ambiguous. Trimming stripped 3 bases from V and 2 bases from J, with 8 bases between. CDR1 MDHEN and CDR2 SYDVKM come from the germline V gene. The CDR3 has 13 amino acids. This chain's CDR3 is CASSFGATYEQYF. The CDR3 nucleotides read TGTGCCAGCAGTTTTGGCGCAACCTACGAGCAGTACTTC.

The chain has TRBV3-1 and TRBJ2-1, with a weak D call TRBD2 (5 bases). CDR1 is LGHDT and CDR2 is YNNKEL in the germline V gene (reference sequence). Trimming cost V 1 base and J 9 bases, with 19 bases left between them. This CDR3 comprises 16 residues. CDR3 coding DNA: TGTGCCAGCAGCCAAGTCACCTTGACCCTTGGAGGTGAGCAGTTCTTC. It encodes CASSQVTLTLGGEQFF.

The V gene is TRBV12-3 or TRBV12-4, the J gene TRBJ2-3; possible D gene TRBD1, 5 bases. The CDR3 totals 16 residues. V was cut by 6 bases and J by 2 bases, with 18 bases left in between. CDR3 DNA: TGTGCCAGCAGCCCCAATAGGGGTAGACTCACAGATACGCAGTATTTT. Its protein is CASSPNRGRLTDTQYF.

The chain couples TRBV7-6 to TRBJ2-7; unclear D gene. The germline V gene encodes CDR1 SGHVS and CDR2 FNYEAQ. Trimming removed 3 bases at V and 3 bases at J, with 9 bases between. The CDR3 loop spans 13 amino acids. This chain's CDR3 is CASSLGSLYEQYF. The CDR3 DNA follows: TGTGCCAGCAGCTTGGGGTCCCTCTACGAGCAGTACTTC.

This chain's CDR3 is CASSQSFDSSPAETQYF. For the CDR3, the DNA is TGCGCCAGCAGTCAATCGTTCGATAGTAGCCCGGCAGAGACCCAGTACTTC. The chain links TRBV23-1 to TRBJ2-5; D call uncertain. TRBV23-1 is filed as an ORF, its function uncertain. The CDR3 totals 17 residues. V shed 0 bases and J shed 4 bases, with 18 bases lying between them.

The chain links TRBV25-1 to TRBJ2-7, with 9 positions matching TRBD2. The J segment lost 3 bases and the V segment lost 6 bases, leaving 9 bases of the junction unmatched. CDR1 and CDR2 from the germline V gene are MGHDK and SYGVNS. This CDR3 has 15 residues. The CDR3 here is CASSEGGRAIYEQYF. The DNA of the CDR3 is TGTGCCAGCAGCGAAGGCGGGAGGGCCATCTACGAGCAGTACTTC.

This chain uses TRBV7-9 with TRBJ2-7; D uncertain. The CDR3 contains 14 residues. Trimming removed 0 bases at V and 6 bases at J, with 12 bases between. Germline V CDR1 and CDR2: SEHNR, FQNEAQ (reference sequence). Here the CDR3 reads CASSLAYQAVEQYF. The DNA of the CDR3 is TGTGCCAGCAGCTTAGCGTATCAGGCAGTCGAGCAGTACTTC.

This rearrangement joins TRBV3-1 to TRBJ1-2; D is undetermined. In germline, CDR1 is LGHDT, CDR2 YNNKEL (reference sequence). The germline V and J ends were trimmed by 1 base and 2 bases, with 8 bases remaining between them. The CDR3 is made up of 14 amino acids. CDR3 in amino acids: CASSQGSVNYGYTF. The CDR3 region has the DNA TGTGCCAGCAGCCAAGGCTCCGTAAACTATGGCTACACCTTC.

The gene calls are TRBV29-1 and TRBJ1-1, with a possible D match to TRBD1 (5 bases). CDR1 and CDR2 from the germline V gene are SQVTM and ANQGSEA. The CDR3 contains 13 residues. Trimming removed 6 bases at V and 5 bases at J, with 16 bases between. The CDR3 sequence: CSVLGGEITEAFF. CDR3 coding DNA: TGCAGCGTGCTCGGGGGGGAGATTACTGAAGCTTTCTTT.

The chain links TRBV18 to TRBJ2-2, with a possible D match to TRBD2 (6 bases). Trimming took 5 bases from V and 13 from J, leaving 20 bases between them. This CDR3 region has 14 residues. Germline CDR1 reads KGHSH; CDR2 reads LQKENI. The CDR3 protein is CASSSIGVPEGLFF. The CDR3, as DNA: TGTGCCAGCTCATCAATTGGGGTCCCGGAGGGGCTGTTTTTT.

The chain uses TRBV5-4 and TRBJ2-4, with a weak D call TRBD1 (5 bases). The CDR3 has 16 amino acids. CDR1 is SGHNT, CDR2 YYREEE, per germline (reference sequence). Trimming took off 0 bases at V and 0 bases at J, with 10 bases between the two ends. The CDR3, as DNA: TGTGCCAGCAGCTTGGCCGACCAGGGAGCCAAAAACATTCAGTACTTC. Translated, it gives CASSLADQGAKNIQYF.

The rearrangement links TRBV5-6 to TRBJ2-3; D is possibly TRBD2 (5 bases). Germline CDR1 is SGHDT and CDR2 is YYEEEE. V lost 4 bases, J lost 2 bases, and 14 bases lay in between. The CDR3 is made up of 15 amino acids. DNA for the CDR3: TGTGCCAGCAGCCGTATCCGGGGATTCACAGATACGCAGTATTTT. Amino acid sequence: CASSRIRGFTDTQYF.

The rearrangement joins TRBV30 to TRBJ2-3; 10 positions match TRBD2. CDR3 length: 16 amino acids. V dropped 3 bases and J dropped 5; count of bases not matched to a gene: 11. Germline V gene lookup returns CDR1 GTSNPN and CDR2 SVGIG (reference sequence). The CDR3 is CAWSPLLAGMGDTQYF. CDR3 coding DNA: TGTGCCTGGAGCCCTTTACTAGCGGGAATGGGAGATACGCAGTATTTT.

The gene calls are TRBV7-2 and TRBJ1-4; D possibly corresponds to TRBD1 (6 bases). Germline lookup yields CDR1 SGHTA and CDR2 FQGNSA. The germline V and J ends were trimmed by 1 base and 5 bases, with 11 bases remaining between them. The length of the CDR3 is 15 residues. CDR3 region: CASSLEGTKNEKLFF. The CDR3, as DNA: TGTGCCAGCAGCTTAGAGGGGACAAAGAATGAAAAACTGTTTTTT.

The chain employs TRBV6-5 and TRBJ1-1; 10 bases are a match to TRBD1. V was clipped by 8 bases and J by 1 base; unmatched bases: 4. CDR3 length: 14 residues. The germline V gene has CDR1 MNHEY and CDR2 SVGAGI. The CDR3 bases are TGTGCCAGCGGGGACAGGGGAAGGAACACTGAAGCTTTCTTT. This encodes CASGDRGRNTEAFF.

In this sample, this clonotype turned up once. The rearrangement links TRBV6-6 to TRBJ2-5; 8 bases are shared with TRBD1. The CDR3 length is 14 residues. Trimming removed 4 bases from V and 7 bases from J; junction bases left unmatched: 8. Germline V CDR1 and CDR2: MNHNY, SVGAGI (reference sequence). CDR3 sequence reads: CASSSDRARGTQYF. The CDR3 DNA reads as TGTGCCAGCAGTTCGGACAGGGCGCGGGGGACCCAGTACTTC.

This chain joins TRBV4-2 and TRBJ1-1; D is undetermined. Trimming took off 0 bases at V and 11 bases at J, with 10 bases between the two ends. The CDR3 is 12 amino acids. Germline V gives CDR1 LGHNA, CDR2 YNFKEQ. This chain's CDR3 is CASSQEGAWAFF. DNA for the CDR3: TGTGCCAGCAGCCAAGAAGGCGCTTGGGCTTTCTTT.